A single sample gave rise to the 25 T cell receptor beta chains below, sequenced in a study of neurological immune-mediated disorders. Each CDR3 protein is one row after TCRdb ran MiXCR on the 5' RACE reads. Found here are some 60,000 distinct CDR3 sequences, roughly 9.7% of them singletons; the top ten hold approximately 13%. As for time point: longitudinal time-point 2. The sequenced material came from PBMCs. The receptors come from a man in his thirties or forties in good health.

This clonotype was seen repeatedly, ten times or more. The chain joins TRBV27 to TRBJ2-1, with unresolved D. The CDR3 consists of 13 residues. CDR1 and CDR2 (germline): MNHEY, SMNVEV (reference sequence). V lost 3 bases and J 7 bases, leaving 10 bases between the germline ends. Here the CDR3 DNA reads TGTGCCAGCAGTTTTTACTCGGTGAATGAGCAGTTCTTC. This gives the protein CASSFYSVNEQFF.

This clonotype came up many times. The DNA for the CDR3 is TGTGCCAGCACAAATCAAGGACCGCCGGATAACTATGGCTACACCTTC. As protein: CASTNQGPPDNYGYTF. The chain links TRBV18 to TRBJ1-2; no firm D call. Germline V gene sequence: CDR1 KGHSH, CDR2 LQKENI. V gave up 8 bases and J gave up 1 base, with 20 bases separating them. The CDR3 contains 16 residues.

This clonotype occurred many times. The chain joins TRBV3-1 to TRBJ1-5, with TRBD1 identical over 8 bases. Unmatched junction bases numbered 8, after V lost 3 bases and J lost 4 bases. Germline V CDR1 and CDR2: LGHDT, YNNKEL (reference sequence). The CDR3 is 16 amino acids. The CDR3 loop is CASSHQGTGGNQPQHF. In DNA, the CDR3 is TGTGCCAGCAGCCACCAGGGGACAGGCGGGAATCAGCCCCAGCATTTT.

Ten or more counts support this clonotype. This chain links TRBV3-1 with TRBJ2-7; D gene ambiguous. V lost 1 base, J lost 7 bases, and 11 bases lay in between. Per germline, CDR1 LGHDT and CDR2 YNNKEL (reference sequence). This CDR3 contains 13 residues. The CDR3: CASSQGHSEEQYF. The CDR3 DNA follows: TGTGCCAGCAGCCAAGGCCACTCCGAGGAGCAGTACTTC.

This clonotype came up many times. An end of the junction differs from the germline gene, which may be a read error. V usage is TRBV12-3 or TRBV12-4 and J usage is TRBJ1-1, with 9 positions matching TRBD1. This CDR3 comprises 13 residues. The DNA for the CDR3 is TGTGCCAGCGCGGAACAGGGGGCGGTTTCTTTAGGATTT. Amino acid sequence: CASAEQGAVSLGF.

This clonotype has ten or more counts. The chain uses TRBV29-1 and TRBJ2-6; unclear D gene. V was pared by 6 bases and J by 0 bases, with 12 bases between. This CDR3 spans 15 amino acids. Per the germline V gene, CDR1 is SQVTM and CDR2 is ANQGSEA. The CDR3 is CSVDTANSGANVLTF. The CDR3 DNA reads TGCAGCGTAGACACAGCCAACTCTGGGGCCAACGTCCTGACTTTC.

This clonotype was counted at least ten times. This chain uses TRBV7-8 with TRBJ2-3; D uncertain. Germline V gives CDR1 SGHVS, CDR2 FQNEAQ. The length of the CDR3 is 15 residues. V lost 4 bases, J lost 6 bases, and 17 bases lay in between. The CDR3 nucleotides read TGTGCCAGCAGCTACTGGAGCGTCCTCTCGGATACGCAGTATTTT. It translates to CASSYWSVLSDTQYF.

The table lists this clonotype with many counts. The CDR3 bases are TGTGCCAGCAGTTTGGTTCAGACCAACACCGGGGAGCTGTTTTTT. Protein: CASSLVQTNTGELFF. The V gene is TRBV27, the J gene TRBJ2-2; D unclear. CDR3 length: 15 amino acids. Germline CDR1 is MNHEY and CDR2 is SMNVEV (reference sequence). V gave up 3 bases and J gave up 2 bases, with 10 bases separating them.

At least ten counts were recorded for this clonotype. J is TRBJ2-7 and V is TRBV5-1; D unclear. V was clipped by 0 bases and J by 4 bases, with 5 bases between them. Germline CDR1 reads SGHRS; CDR2 reads YFSETQ. The CDR3 has 12 amino acids. As DNA, the CDR3 is TGCGCCAGCAGCTTGGGGGAATACGAGCAGTACTTC. Its translation: CASSLGEYEQYF.

This clonotype was detected many times. The chain carries TRBV4-2 and TRBJ1-2; 7 bases align to TRBD1. The CDR3 sequence is 15 residues long. V was pared by 0 bases and J by 4 bases, with 5 bases of the junction left unmatched. The germline CDR1 and CDR2 sequences are LGHNA and YNFKEQ. The CDR3 protein is CASSQEKTGPYGYTF. The CDR3 bases are TGTGCCAGCAGCCAAGAGAAGACAGGGCCCTATGGCTACACCTTC.

The sample holds many counts of this clonotype. V gene TRBV5-1 combines with J gene TRBJ2-1; 7 nucleotides match TRBD2. V lost 4 bases to trimming and J lost 0 bases; unmatched junction nucleotides: 10. Germline V lookup: CDR1 SGHRS, CDR2 YFSETQ. CDR3 length equals 17 residues. The CDR3 is CASSPRAGTSSYNEQFF. CDR3 DNA sequence: TGCGCCAGCAGCCCTCGAGCGGGAACGAGCTCCTACAATGAGCAGTTCTTC.

At least ten counts were recorded for this clonotype. The V call is TRBV7-2, the J call TRBJ2-5; 11 positions agree with TRBD2. This CDR3 has 16 amino acids. The V gene's germline CDR1 is SGHTA and CDR2 FQGNSA. V shed 5 bases, J shed 9 bases, and the junction held 14 bases outside the gene matches. The CDR3 protein is CASSPSVGSGRGSQYF. CDR3 bases: TGTGCCAGCAGCCCGTCCGTGGGTAGCGGGAGGGGGTCCCAGTACTTC.

This clonotype was counted ten times or more. This chain joins TRBV29-1 and TRBJ2-5; D perhaps matches TRBD1 (7 bases). CDR1 SQVTM and CDR2 ANQGSEA come from the germline V gene. This CDR3 has 16 amino acids. Trimming removed 7 bases at V and 5 bases at J, with 26 bases between. DNA of the CDR3: TGCAGCGCCCAGCCGACAGGGACTCGGAATGGGGAGACCCAGTACTTC. As protein: CSAQPTGTRNGETQYF.

This clonotype was seen at least ten times. The CDR3 sequence is CASSQVAGRTSTDTQYF. CDR3 coding DNA: TGTGCCAGCAGCCAAGTGGCCGGCCGAACTAGCACAGATACGCAGTATTTT. The rearrangement uses TRBV14 and TRBJ2-3; D call uncertain. The CDR3 length is 17 residues. V was cut by 1 base and J by 0 bases, with 14 bases left in between. Germline CDR1 is SGHDN and CDR2 is FVKESK.

This clonotype was detected many times. The chain links TRBV27 to TRBJ1-6, with 7 bases fitting TRBD1. V shed 1 base and J 11 bases; nucleotides not matched to a gene: 8. There are 15 residues in the CDR3. Germline V lookup: CDR1 MNHEY, CDR2 SMNVEV (reference sequence). The CDR3 is CASSLFRQGGAPLHF. DNA for the CDR3: TGTGCCAGCAGTTTATTCAGACAGGGCGGTGCACCCCTCCACTTT.

This clonotype has at least ten counts. This sequence joins TRBV12-3 or TRBV12-4 and TRBJ1-2, with 7 positions matching TRBD1. J lost 3 bases, V lost 6 bases, and 4 bases had no gene match. The CDR3 covers 13 residues. CDR3 loop: CASRYTGDYGYTF. CDR3 sequence (DNA): TGTGCCAGCAGATACACAGGGGACTATGGCTACACCTTC.

The sample holds many counts of this clonotype. The rearrangement uses TRBV5-6 and TRBJ1-1; 8 bases are shared with TRBD1. Per the germline V gene, CDR1 is SGHDT and CDR2 is YYEEEE. This CDR3 spans 15 amino acids. J lost 2 bases, V lost 4 bases, and 7 bases had no gene match. CDR3 nucleotide sequence: TGTGCCAGCAGCGAGTGGGACAGGATTAACACTGAAGCTTTCTTT. It encodes CASSEWDRINTEAFF.

This clonotype appeared many times. This CDR3 is CASSNLINEQFF. The CDR3 DNA is TGCGCCAGCAGCAACCTAATCAATGAGCAGTTCTTC. The chain joins TRBV5-1 to TRBJ2-1; D gene uncertain. V dropped 4 bases and J dropped 6 bases, with 8 bases sitting between them. Germline CDR1 reads SGHRS; CDR2 reads YFSETQ. This CDR3 has 12 amino acids.

This clonotype has a count of ten or more. The V call is TRBV7-3, the J call TRBJ2-3; no clear D. Trimming removed 2 bases from V and 2 bases from J, with 8 bases in between. Germline V gene data show CDR1 as SGHTA and CDR2 as FQGTGA. The CDR3 runs 14 residues. CDR3 nucleotides: TGTGCCAGCAGCTTACAAGGTTACACAGATACGCAGTATTTT. Translated: CASSLQGYTDTQYF. Using reference TRBV7-3 and TRBJ2-3 for the parts outside the CDR3, the full variable domain is GAGVSQTPSNKVTEKGKYVELRCDPISGHTALYWYRQSLGQGPEFLIYFQGTGAADDSGLPNDRFFAVRPEGSVSTLKIQRTERGDSAVYLCASSLQGYTDTQYFGPGTRLTVL.

This clonotype has at least ten counts. The rearrangement links TRBV7-9 to TRBJ2-1, with 7 bases identical to TRBD1. This CDR3 region has 16 residues. The trim removed 5 bases at V and 0 bases at J, leaving 7 bases unmatched. CDR1 and CDR2 from the germline V gene are SEHNR and FQNEAQ (reference sequence). CDR3 in amino acids: CASSQTGQSSYNEQFF. The CDR3 DNA reads as TGTGCCAGCAGCCAAACGGGACAGAGCTCCTACAATGAGCAGTTCTTC.

This clonotype was seen many times. The chain uses TRBV20-1 and TRBJ2-2, with D perhaps being TRBD1 or TRBD2 (5 bases each). Trimming left V 5 bases short and J 13 bases short, with 20 bases between. Germline CDR1 is DFQATT and CDR2 is SNEGSKA (reference sequence). The CDR3 loop spans 13 amino acids. The CDR3: CSALGPGGYRLFF. The CDR3 DNA sequence: TGCAGTGCTTTGGGGCCGGGCGGGTATCGGCTGTTTTTT.

This clonotype was seen repeatedly, ten times or more. The chain employs TRBV18 and TRBJ2-7; D unclear. Germline V lookup: CDR1 KGHSH, CDR2 LQKENI. The CDR3 is 13 residues long. V shed 0 bases and J shed 6 bases, with 9 bases lying between them. As DNA, the CDR3 is TGTGCCAGCTCACCACCGTCGACCCTCGAGCAGTACTTC. Its translation: CASSPPSTLEQYF.

This clonotype has ten or more counts. CDR3: CASSSGQGVETQYF. The CDR3 coding sequence is TGTGCCAGCAGCTCCGGACAGGGCGTCGAGACCCAGTACTTC. V usage is TRBV7-3 and J usage is TRBJ2-5; 8 bases fit TRBD1. This CDR3 region has 14 residues. Germline assignment: CDR1 SGHTA and CDR2 FQGTGA. The ends lost 4 bases at V and 5 bases at J; junction bases unmatched: 6.

This clonotype was seen at least ten times. The V gene is TRBV15, the J gene TRBJ2-5; 7 bases are a match to TRBD2. Germline V gene data show CDR1 as LNHNV and CDR2 as YYDKDF (reference sequence). The CDR3 totals 16 residues. V lost 2 bases, J lost 5 bases, and 11 bases stayed unmatched. This CDR3 is CATSRSLAEGEETQYF. The CDR3 nucleotides read TGTGCCACCAGCAGATCCCTAGCGGAAGGCGAGGAGACCCAGTACTTC. The whole variable domain, remainder taken from reference TRBV15 and TRBJ2-5, is DAMVIQNPRYQVTQFGKPVTLSCSQTLNHNVMYWYQQKSSQAPKLLFHYYDKDFNNEADTPDNFQSRRPNTSFCFLDIRSPGLGDTAMYLCATSRSLAEGEETQYFGPGTRLLVL.

The CDR3 is CSVLREETQYF. The CDR3 DNA follows: TGCAGCGTTCTCCGGGAAGAGACCCAGTACTTC. The gene calls are TRBV29-1 and TRBJ2-5; unclear D gene. There are 11 residues in the CDR3. Trimming removed 5 bases from V and 3 bases from J, with 7 bases in between. From germline, CDR1 is SQVTM and CDR2 ANQGSEA.